This T cell receptor beta chain was captured in a study of T cells in localized non-small cell lung cancer. Details on this clone: Its antigen remains unknown.

This CDR3 has 16 amino acids. CDR1 is SGDLS and CDR2 is YYNGEE in the germline V gene. The ends were cut back, 3 bases at V and 0 bases at J, with 13 bases in the middle. Assay: immunoSEQ multiplex PCR; the TCRdb copy retains only in-frame clones and omits some. This sample yields tens of thousands of clones, of which over 70% are seen a single time; approximately 15% belongs to the top ten. Study-level findings and limits: The tumor had only one region sequenced, so heterogeneity remains possible. Higher blood T cell density went with longer overall survival.

The receptor was derived from a male donor older than 55 with stage III squamous cell lung carcinoma. The material sequenced was peripheral blood, taken before any cancer treatment. This chain joins TRBV9 and TRBJ2-1; D assignment may be TRBD1 or TRBD2 (6 bases each). The CDR3 DNA follows: TGTGCCAGCAGCGGGAGGGGGAGGAGCTCCTACAATGAGCAGTTCTTC. Encoded protein: CASSGRGRSSYNEQFF.